Below, 24 T cell receptor beta chains from the same sample are listed, as sequenced in a study of ipilimumab plus nivolumab after autologous stem cell transplantation. Produced via immunoSEQ multiplex PCR; TCRdb's table is partial and in-frame only. This table holds some 25,000 clones, around 84% found once. Sequencing used PBMCs, obtained in a trial of ipilimumab plus nivolumab as post-transplant consolidation. The receptor set was obtained from a male donor with diffuse large B-cell lymphoma.

The chain employs TRBV6-1 and TRBJ1-5; unclear D gene. This CDR3 has 13 amino acids. The germline gives CDR1 MNHNS, CDR2 SASEGT. V shed 6 bases and J shed 7 bases, with 13 bases lying between them. DNA for the CDR3: TGTGCCAGCAGCCAAGCAGGACCGCAGCCCCAGCATTTT. Amino acid sequence: CASSQAGPQPQHF.

This clone was seen only once. The rearrangement uses TRBV27 and TRBJ2-3, with 9 bases that match TRBD1. The CDR3 sequence is 14 residues long. Unmatched junction bases numbered 5, after V lost 5 bases and J lost 5 bases. Per the germline V gene, CDR1 is MNHEY and CDR2 is SMNVEV (reference sequence). In DNA form, the CDR3 reads TGTGCCAGCAGTCGGACAGGGGCGGGAGATACGCAGTATTTT. Residues: CASSRTGAGDTQYF.

In DNA, the CDR3 is TGCGCCAGCAGCTTGGGCCACAGAGATTCTAGCACAGATACGCAGTATTTT. This sequence encodes CASSLGHRDSSTDTQYF. The genes are TRBV5-1 and TRBJ2-3; D is undetermined. Germline V lookup: CDR1 SGHRS, CDR2 YFSETQ. The V end lost 0 bases, the J end lost 0 bases, and 14 bases lay between the germline ends. CDR3 length: 17 amino acids. Looking up the rest from reference TRBV5-1 and TRBJ2-3 gives the full variable domain: KAGVTQTPRYLIKTRGQQVTLSCSPISGHRSVSWYQQTPGQGLQFLFEYFSETQRNKGNFPGRFSGRQFSNSRSEMNVSTLELGDSALYLCASSLGHRDSSTDTQYFGPGTRLTVL.

Only a few counts were recorded for this clone. This chain's CDR3 is CASIQEASGAYNEQFF. CDR3 nucleotides: TGTGCCAGCATCCAAGAAGCTAGCGGGGCCTACAATGAGCAGTTCTTC. The rearrangement joins TRBV6-6 to TRBJ2-1; 9 positions agree with TRBD2. This CDR3 comprises 16 residues. V lost 7 bases, J lost 2 bases, and 9 bases stayed unmatched. Germline CDR1 is MNHNY and CDR2 is SVGAGI (reference sequence).

This clone appeared a few times. The rearrangement joins TRBV27 to TRBJ1-2; the D gene is possibly TRBD1 (6 bases). CDR3 length: 14 residues. The germline V gene encodes CDR1 MNHEY and CDR2 SMNVEV (reference sequence). Trimming removed 6 bases from V and 0 bases from J, with 11 bases in between. CDR3 residues: CASREGGANYGYTF. CDR3 DNA: TGTGCCAGCAGGGAGGGGGGGGCTAACTATGGCTACACCTTC.

The chain employs TRBV4-3 and TRBJ2-3; D is uncertain. The CDR3 extends over 14 amino acids. V was trimmed by 0 bases and J by 4 bases, leaving 8 bases between them. CDR1 and CDR2 from the germline V gene are LGHNA and YSLEER. The CDR3 DNA follows: TGCGCCAGCAGCCAAGAAGGGTGGGCAGATACGCAGTATTTT. The encoded protein is CASSQEGWADTQYF.

In DNA, the CDR3 is TGTGCCAGCACAAGGGTGAACACTGAAGCTTTCTTT. It encodes CASTRVNTEAFF. This rearrangement joins TRBV6-6 to TRBJ1-1, with D unclear. The CDR3 has 12 residues. The germline V and J ends were trimmed by 7 bases and 0 bases, with 6 bases remaining between them. CDR1 is MNHNY, CDR2 SVGAGI, per germline (reference sequence).

This clone was observed a single time. The chain recombines TRBV7-9 with TRBJ2-7; D possibly corresponds to TRBD1 (5 bases). This CDR3 comprises 14 residues. V lost 1 base and J 4 bases, leaving 11 bases between the germline ends. Germline lookup yields CDR1 SEHNR and CDR2 FQNEAQ (reference sequence). The CDR3 sequence: CASSLDAGRYEQYF. The DNA for the CDR3 is TGTGCCAGCAGCTTAGATGCAGGGCGGTACGAGCAGTACTTC.

V usage is TRBV7-8 and J usage is TRBJ2-1; D not certain. Germline CDR1 is SGHVS and CDR2 is FQNEAQ. The CDR3 runs 15 residues. Trimming stripped 0 bases from V and 4 bases from J, with 10 bases between. The CDR3 spells CASSLATSVYNEQFF. DNA for the CDR3: TGTGCCAGCAGCTTAGCAACTTCGGTATACAATGAGCAGTTCTTC.

This rearrangement joins TRBV27 to TRBJ1-5; a possible D gene is TRBD1 (5 bases). The CDR3 contains 15 residues. Trimming cost V 3 bases and J 7 bases, with 16 bases left between them. Germline CDR1 is MNHEY and CDR2 is SMNVEV (reference sequence). The chain's CDR3 is CASSLRWAGRQPQHF. The CDR3 DNA sequence: TGTGCCAGCAGTTTGCGTTGGGCAGGGCGGCAGCCCCAGCATTTT.

This clone appeared a few times. V usage is TRBV15 and J usage is TRBJ1-5, with D possibly TRBD1 on 6 matching bases. Germline V gene data show CDR1 as LNHNV and CDR2 as YYDKDF (reference sequence). The CDR3 runs to 15 residues. Trimming shortened V by 3 bases and J by 3 bases, and 12 bases separated the two germline ends. The CDR3, as DNA: TGTGCCACCAGCAGGACTCGGGGGGCCAATCAGCCCCAGCATTTT. This sequence encodes CATSRTRGANQPQHF.

The chain links TRBV5-1 to TRBJ1-2; no clear D. V was pared by 4 bases and J by 5 bases, with 12 bases between. This CDR3 spans 13 amino acids. The germline gives CDR1 SGHRS, CDR2 YFSETQ. CDR3 loop: CASSLGLRYGYTF. DNA for the CDR3: TGCGCCAGCAGCCTCGGGCTTCGGTATGGCTACACCTTC.

The chain employs TRBV14 and TRBJ2-3, with D unclear. The V end lost 1 base, the J end lost 6 bases, and 11 bases lay between the germline ends. The CDR3 covers 14 residues. Germline V gives CDR1 SGHDN, CDR2 FVKESK. The CDR3 here is CASSQVAFPDTQYF. In DNA form, the CDR3 reads TGTGCCAGCAGCCAAGTCGCCTTCCCCGATACGCAGTATTTT.

The chain has TRBV15 and TRBJ2-1, with a weak D call TRBD1 (6 bases). Germline V lookup: CDR1 LNHNV, CDR2 YYDKDF (reference sequence). The CDR3 sequence is 14 residues long. Trimming shortened V by 0 bases and J by 9 bases, and 12 bases separated the two germline ends. This chain's CDR3 is CATSRDKGVSEQFF. In nucleotides, the CDR3 is TGTGCCACCAGCAGAGATAAGGGGGTCAGTGAGCAGTTCTTC.

This chain uses TRBV6-5 with TRBJ2-1, with 9 bases identical to TRBD2. Germline V gene sequence: CDR1 MNHEY, CDR2 SVGAGI. The CDR3 has 16 amino acids. After removal of 2 bases from V and 7 bases from J, the junction contained 9 bases not matched to a gene. The CDR3 reads CASSYGLRGGRNEQFF. The CDR3, as DNA: TGTGCCAGCAGTTACGGTTTGCGGGGGGGGCGGAATGAGCAGTTCTTC.

This clone came up a few times. The J gene is TRBJ1-2, the V gene TRBV2; TRBD1 is a possible D gene (5 bases). V lost 5 bases to trimming and J lost 8 bases, with 15 bases between them. The CDR3 is made up of 13 amino acids. CDR1 and CDR2 (germline): SNHLY, FYNNEI. The CDR3 bases are TGTGCCAGCAGTACCCGACAGCGTAGCGGCTACACCTTC. Residues: CASSTRQRSGYTF.

The chain couples TRBV7-7 to TRBJ2-3, with 9 positions matching TRBD2. Germline V gene lookup returns CDR1 SSHAT and CDR2 FNYEAQ (reference sequence). Trimming removed 1 base from V and 12 bases from J; junction bases left unmatched: 8. CDR3 length: 14 amino acids. This chain's CDR3 is CASSLETGGGAQYF. The CDR3 nucleotides read TGTGCCAGCAGCTTAGAAACTGGCGGGGGGGCCCAGTATTTT.

For this clone: This same CDR3 is encoded by further DNA sequences in the sample. The V gene is TRBV28, the J gene TRBJ2-7; D call uncertain. From germline, CDR1 is MDHEN and CDR2 SYDVKM. V shed 2 bases and J shed 2 bases, with 1 base lying between them. This CDR3 is 11 amino acids long. The CDR3 region has the DNA TGTGCCAGCAGTTTAACCTACGAGCAGTACTTC. Its translation is CASSLTYEQYF. The full variable domain, with the rest looked up from reference TRBV28 and TRBJ2-7, is DVKVTQSSRYLVKRTGEKVFLECVQDMDHENMFWYRQDPGLGLRLIYFSYDVKMKEKGDIPEGYSVSREKKERFSLILESASTNQTSMYLCASSLTYEQYFGPGTRLTVT.

This chain links TRBV9 with TRBJ1-2, with D hard to call. Germline V lookup: CDR1 SGDLS, CDR2 YYNGEE. Deletions cut 0 bases from V and 8 bases from J, with 20 bases between. This CDR3 spans 16 amino acids. The CDR3: CASSVGETVGVSGYTF. Here the CDR3 DNA reads TGTGCCAGCAGCGTAGGGGAAACGGTCGGGGTGAGCGGCTACACCTTC. The full variable domain, in which reference TRBV9 and TRBJ1-2 provide the parts outside the CDR3, is DSGVTQTPKHLITATGQRVTLRCSPRSGDLSVYWYQQSLDQGLQFLIQYYNGEERAKGNILERFSAQQFPDLHSELNLSSLELGDSALYFCASSVGETVGVSGYTFGSGTRLTVV.

The rearrangement joins TRBV29-1 to TRBJ2-7, with D maybe TRBD2 (6 bases). The CDR3 totals 12 residues. Germline loops: CDR1 SQVTM, CDR2 ANQGSEA. Trimming pared 6 bases from V and 0 bases from J, leaving 9 bases between. The CDR3 region is CSVVADSYEQYF. The CDR3, as DNA: TGCAGCGTCGTAGCGGACTCCTACGAGCAGTACTTC.

This sequence joins TRBV18 and TRBJ2-2; 7 nucleotides line up with TRBD1. Germline V gives CDR1 KGHSH, CDR2 LQKENI. Trimming cost V 3 bases and J 1 base; bases outside gene matches: 8. There are 17 residues in the CDR3. The CDR3 bases are TGTGCCAGCTCACCCTCAAGACAGGGCATGAACACCGGGGAGCTGTTTTTT. It yields the protein CASSPSRQGMNTGELFF.

The chain uses TRBV6-6 and TRBJ2-7, with 7 bases lining up with TRBD1. Per the germline V gene, CDR1 is MNHNY and CDR2 is SVGAGI (reference sequence). This CDR3 is built from 14 residues. The V segment lost 5 bases and the J segment 2 bases; nucleotides outside the gene matches: 6. The CDR3 DNA reads as TGTGCCAGCAGTCCAGACAGGGACCCCTACGAGCAGTACTTC. It codes for CASSPDRDPYEQYF.

The rearrangement links TRBV18 to TRBJ2-1, with 11 bases matching TRBD2. This CDR3 is 16 amino acids long. V lost 6 bases and J lost 7; bases outside the gene matches: 11. Looked up from germline, CDR1 is KGHSH and CDR2 is LQKENI. The CDR3 reads CASSDSGGAELNEQFF. The CDR3 region has the DNA TGTGCCAGCTCCGATAGCGGGGGGGCCGAGTTGAATGAGCAGTTCTTC.

This clone came up a few times. This rearrangement joins TRBV19 to TRBJ1-2; D is ambiguous. Germline-derived CDR1 and CDR2 are LNHDA and SQIVND (reference sequence). CDR3 length equals 13 residues. V lost 3 bases and J 8 bases, leaving 13 bases between the germline ends. CDR3 sequence reads: CASSIARLGGYTF. CDR3 nucleotide sequence: TGTGCCAGTAGTATCGCTCGCCTGGGGGGCTACACCTTC.